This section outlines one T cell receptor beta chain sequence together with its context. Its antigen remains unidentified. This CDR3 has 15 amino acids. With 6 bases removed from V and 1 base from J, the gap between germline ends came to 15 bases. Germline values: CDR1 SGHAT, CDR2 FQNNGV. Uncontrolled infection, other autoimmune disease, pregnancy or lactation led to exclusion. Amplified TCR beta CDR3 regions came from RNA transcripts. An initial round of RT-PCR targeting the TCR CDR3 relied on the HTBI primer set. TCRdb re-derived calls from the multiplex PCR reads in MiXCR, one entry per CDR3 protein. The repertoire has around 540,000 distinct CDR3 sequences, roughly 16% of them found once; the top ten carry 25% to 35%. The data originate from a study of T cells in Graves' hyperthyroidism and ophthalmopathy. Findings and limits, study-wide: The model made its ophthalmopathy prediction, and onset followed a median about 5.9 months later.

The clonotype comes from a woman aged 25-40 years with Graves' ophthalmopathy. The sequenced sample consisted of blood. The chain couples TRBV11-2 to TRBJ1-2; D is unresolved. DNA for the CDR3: TGTGCCAGCAGTCCACGTGGGCAGATTAACTATGGCTACACCTTC. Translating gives CASSPRGQINYGYTF.